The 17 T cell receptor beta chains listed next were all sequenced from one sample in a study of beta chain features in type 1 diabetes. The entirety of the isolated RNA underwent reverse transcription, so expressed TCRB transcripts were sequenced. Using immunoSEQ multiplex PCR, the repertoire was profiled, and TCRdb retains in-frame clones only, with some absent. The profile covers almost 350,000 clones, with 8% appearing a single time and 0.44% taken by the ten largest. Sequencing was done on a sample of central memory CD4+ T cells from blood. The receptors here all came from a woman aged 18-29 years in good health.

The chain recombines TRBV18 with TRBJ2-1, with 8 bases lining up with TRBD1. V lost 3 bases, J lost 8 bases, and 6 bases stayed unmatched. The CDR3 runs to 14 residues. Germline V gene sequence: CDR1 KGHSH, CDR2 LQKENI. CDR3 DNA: TGTGCCAGCTCACCGCCTCAGGGGGCCGATGAGCAGTTCTTC. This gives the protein CASSPPQGADEQFF. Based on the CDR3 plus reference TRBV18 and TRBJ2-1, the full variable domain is NAGVMQNPRHLVRRRGQEARLRCSPMKGHSHVYWYRQLPEEGLKFMVYLQKENIIDESGMPKERFSAEFPKEGPSILRIQQVVRGDSAAYFCASSPPQGADEQFFGPGTRLTVL.

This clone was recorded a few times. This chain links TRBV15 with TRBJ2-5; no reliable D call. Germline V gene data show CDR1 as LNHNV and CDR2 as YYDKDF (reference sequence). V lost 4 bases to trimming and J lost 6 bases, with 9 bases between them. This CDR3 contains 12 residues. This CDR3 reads CATSKATKTQYF. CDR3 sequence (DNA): TGTGCCACCAGCAAAGCGACGAAGACCCAGTACTTC.

Written as DNA, the CDR3 is TGTGCCAGCAGCTTACGCCCGGGACTAGCGGAGAACTTCTCCTACAATGAGCAGTTCTTC. It translates to CASSLRPGLAENFSYNEQFF. The chain recombines TRBV9 with TRBJ2-1; 11 nucleotides line up with TRBD2. J gave up 0 bases and V 4 bases, and 15 bases lay outside the gene matches. The CDR3 spans 20 residues. CDR1 is SGDLS and CDR2 is YYNGEE in the germline V gene.

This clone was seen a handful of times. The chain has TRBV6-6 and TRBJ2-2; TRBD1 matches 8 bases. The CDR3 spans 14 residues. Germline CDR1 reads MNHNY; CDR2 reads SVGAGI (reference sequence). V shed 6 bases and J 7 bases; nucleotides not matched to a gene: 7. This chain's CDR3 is CASRPRTGYGELFF. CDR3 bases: TGTGCCAGCAGGCCCCGGACAGGGTACGGGGAGCTGTTTTTT.

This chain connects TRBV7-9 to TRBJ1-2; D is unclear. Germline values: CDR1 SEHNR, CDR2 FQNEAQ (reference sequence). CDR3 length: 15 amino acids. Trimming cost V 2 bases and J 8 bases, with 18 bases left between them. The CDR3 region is CASSLRSMAGVGYTF. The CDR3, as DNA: TGTGCCAGCAGCTTACGTTCAATGGCGGGCGTGGGCTACACCTTC. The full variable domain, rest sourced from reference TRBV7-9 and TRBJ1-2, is DTGVSQNPRHKITKRGQNVTFRCDPISEHNRLYWYRQTLGQGPEFLTYFQNEAQLEKSRLLSDRFSAERPKGSFSTLEIQRTEQGDSAMYLCASSLRSMAGVGYTFGSGTRLTVV.

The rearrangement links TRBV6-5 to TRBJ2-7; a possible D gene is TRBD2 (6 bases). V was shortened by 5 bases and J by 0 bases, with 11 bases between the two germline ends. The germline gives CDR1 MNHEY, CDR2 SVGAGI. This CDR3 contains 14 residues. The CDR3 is CASSGTASSYEQYF. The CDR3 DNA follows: TGTGCCAGCAGTGGGACTGCGAGCTCCTACGAGCAGTACTTC.

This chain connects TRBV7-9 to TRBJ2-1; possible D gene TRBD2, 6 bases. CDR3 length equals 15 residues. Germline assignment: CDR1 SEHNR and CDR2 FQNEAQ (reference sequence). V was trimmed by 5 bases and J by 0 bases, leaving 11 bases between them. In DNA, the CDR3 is TGTGCCAGCAGCCGCGGGGTTAGCTCCTACAATGAGCAGTTCTTC. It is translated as CASSRGVSSYNEQFF.

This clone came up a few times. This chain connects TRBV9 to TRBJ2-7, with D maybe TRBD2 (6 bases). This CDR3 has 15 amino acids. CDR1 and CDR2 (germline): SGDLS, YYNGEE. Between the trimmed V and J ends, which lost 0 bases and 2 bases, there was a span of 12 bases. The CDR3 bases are TGTGCCAGCAGCGTAGGAGCTAGCGACACCTACGAGCAGTACTTC. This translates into CASSVGASDTYEQYF.

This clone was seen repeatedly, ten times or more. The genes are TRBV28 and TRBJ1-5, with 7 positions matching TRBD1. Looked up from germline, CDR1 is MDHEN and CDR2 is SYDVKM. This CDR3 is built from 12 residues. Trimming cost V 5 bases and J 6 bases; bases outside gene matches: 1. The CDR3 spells CASSDRVQPQHF. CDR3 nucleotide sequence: TGTGCCAGCAGTGACAGGGTTCAGCCCCAGCATTTT. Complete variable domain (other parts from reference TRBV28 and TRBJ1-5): DVKVTQSSRYLVKRTGEKVFLECVQDMDHENMFWYRQDPGLGLRLIYFSYDVKMKEKGDIPEGYSVSREKKERFSLILESASTNQTSMYLCASSDRVQPQHFGDGTRLSIL.

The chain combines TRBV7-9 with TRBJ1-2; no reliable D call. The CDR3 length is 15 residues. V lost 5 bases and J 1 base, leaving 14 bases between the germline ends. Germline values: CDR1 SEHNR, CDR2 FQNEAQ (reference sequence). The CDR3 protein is CASSLGSGSNYGYTF. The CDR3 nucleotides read TGTGCCAGCAGCCTCGGCTCCGGGAGTAACTATGGCTACACCTTC.

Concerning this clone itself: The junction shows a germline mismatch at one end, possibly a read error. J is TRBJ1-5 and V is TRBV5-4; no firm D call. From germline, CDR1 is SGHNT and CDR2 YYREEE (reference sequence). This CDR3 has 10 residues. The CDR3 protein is CASSKQPQHF. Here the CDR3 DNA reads TGTGCCAGCAGCAAACAGCCCCAGCATTTT.

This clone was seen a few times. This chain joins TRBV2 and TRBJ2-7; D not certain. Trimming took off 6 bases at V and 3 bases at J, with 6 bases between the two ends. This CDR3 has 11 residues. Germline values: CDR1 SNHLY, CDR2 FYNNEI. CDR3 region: CASSIVYEQYF. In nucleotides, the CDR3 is TGTGCCAGCAGCATTGTCTACGAGCAGTACTTC.

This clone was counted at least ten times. CDR3 in amino acids: CASSQVSWGPYNEQFF. The CDR3 DNA reads as TGTGCCAGCAGCCAAGTTTCGTGGGGGCCCTACAATGAGCAGTTCTTC. The chain has TRBV14 and TRBJ2-1; possible D gene TRBD1, 6 bases. Trimming took off 1 base at V and 2 bases at J, with 12 bases between the two ends. Germline V gene sequence: CDR1 SGHDN, CDR2 FVKESK. The CDR3 is 16 amino acids.

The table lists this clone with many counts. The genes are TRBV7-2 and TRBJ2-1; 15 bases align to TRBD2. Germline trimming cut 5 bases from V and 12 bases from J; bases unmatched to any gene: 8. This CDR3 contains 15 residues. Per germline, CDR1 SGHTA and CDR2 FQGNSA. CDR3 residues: CASSPTWTSGRGQFF. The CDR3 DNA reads TGTGCCAGCAGCCCTACCTGGACTAGCGGGAGGGGGCAGTTCTTC.

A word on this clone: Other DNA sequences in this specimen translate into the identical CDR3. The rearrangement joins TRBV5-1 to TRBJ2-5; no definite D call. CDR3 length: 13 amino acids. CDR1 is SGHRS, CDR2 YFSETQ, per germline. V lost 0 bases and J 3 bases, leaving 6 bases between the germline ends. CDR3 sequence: CASSLEGEETQYF. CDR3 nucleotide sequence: TGCGCCAGCAGCTTGGAAGGCGAAGAGACCCAGTACTTC.

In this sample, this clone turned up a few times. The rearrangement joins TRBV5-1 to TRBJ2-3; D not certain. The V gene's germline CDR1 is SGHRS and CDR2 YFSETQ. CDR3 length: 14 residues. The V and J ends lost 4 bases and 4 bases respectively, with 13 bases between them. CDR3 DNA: TGCGCCAGCAGCCGCATCCAGTCCCCAGATACGCAGTATTTT. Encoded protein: CASSRIQSPDTQYF.

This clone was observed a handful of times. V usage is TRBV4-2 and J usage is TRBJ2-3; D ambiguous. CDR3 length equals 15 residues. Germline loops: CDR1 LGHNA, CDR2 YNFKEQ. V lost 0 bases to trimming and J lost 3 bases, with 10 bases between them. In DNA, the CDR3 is TGTGCCAGCAGCCAAGATTTTTGGCGAACAGATACGCAGTATTTT. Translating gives CASSQDFWRTDTQYF.